This T cell receptor beta chain was sequenced in a study of blood T cell repertoires in COVID-19. This CDR3 spans 16 amino acids. The germline gives CDR1 SGHTA, CDR2 FQGNSA. The V gene end was trimmed by 2 bases and the J gene end by 2 bases; junction bases not matched to a gene: 7. Clones were sequenced by immunoSEQ multiplex PCR, and TCRdb holds only the in-frame ones, with some missing. The sample carries about 290,000 clones, 85% recorded once. The TCR sequence derives from a woman between 50 and 59 years old with active or convalescent COVID-19. This sequence joins TRBV7-2 and TRBJ2-3, with TRBD2 identical over 7 bases. The sample consisted of peripheral blood. The CDR3 is CASSLMGGDYTDTQYF. The CDR3 DNA is TGTGCCAGCAGCTTAATGGGGGGGGACTACACAGATACGCAGTATTTT.